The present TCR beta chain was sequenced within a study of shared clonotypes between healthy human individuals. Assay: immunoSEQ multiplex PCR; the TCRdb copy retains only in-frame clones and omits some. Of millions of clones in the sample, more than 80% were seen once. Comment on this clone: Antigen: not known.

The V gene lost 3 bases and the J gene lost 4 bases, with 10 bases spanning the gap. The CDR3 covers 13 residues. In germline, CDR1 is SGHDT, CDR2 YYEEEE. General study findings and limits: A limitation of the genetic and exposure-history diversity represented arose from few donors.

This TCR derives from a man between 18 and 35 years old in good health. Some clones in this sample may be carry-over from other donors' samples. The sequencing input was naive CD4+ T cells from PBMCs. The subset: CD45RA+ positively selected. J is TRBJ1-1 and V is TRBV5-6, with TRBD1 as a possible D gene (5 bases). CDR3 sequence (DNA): TGTGCCAGCAGCTGGGCGGGGACCACTGAAGCTTTCTTT. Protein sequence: CASSWAGTTEAFF.